This T cell receptor (beta chain) originates from a study of cytomegalovirus exposure and HLA in healthy donors. V gave up 3 bases and J gave up 2 bases, with 16 bases separating them. The CDR3 has 16 residues. Germline V gene lookup returns CDR1 GTSNPN and CDR2 SVGIG (reference sequence). This clone was observed a handful of times. PCR used 60 Vbeta primers and 13 Jbeta primers. The data were produced by immunoSEQ multiplex PCR, yet TCRdb's version contains in-frame clones alone and is incomplete. The profile shows around 130,000 clones, about three quarters of them singletons. Sequencing was carried out using PBMCs. J is TRBJ1-4 and V is TRBV30; TRBD1 is a possible D gene (6 bases). The origin of this receptor is a man aged 35 to 55 in good health and CMV-seropositive. CDR3 in amino acids: CAWSRLTGFTNEKLFF. CDR3 DNA: TGTGCCTGGAGCCGCCTAACAGGGTTTACTAATGAAAAACTGTTTTTT.